This T cell receptor (beta chain) was identified in a study of chemoradiotherapy in HPV16-positive cancers. Study observations and caveats: During treatment, candidate HPV-specific clones and E7-related motifs expanded in tumor.

Details on this clone: Antigen unknown.

Per germline, CDR1 SGHTA and CDR2 FQGNSA. V shed 2 bases and J shed 5 bases, with 9 bases lying between them. This CDR3 is built from 13 residues. Method: immunoSEQ multiplex PCR; TCRdb's copy keeps in-frame clones and lacks some. Of approximately 13,000 clones listed, about 88% are singletons. The receptor was derived from a human donor with HPV-associated anogenital cancer. The sample here was blood, taken from a patient who underwent chemoradiotherapy. V usage is TRBV7-2 and J usage is TRBJ1-1; D is undetermined. This CDR3 reads CASSLSQQTEAFF. The CDR3 coding sequence is TGTGCCAGCAGCTTAAGTCAGCAAACTGAAGCTTTCTTT.